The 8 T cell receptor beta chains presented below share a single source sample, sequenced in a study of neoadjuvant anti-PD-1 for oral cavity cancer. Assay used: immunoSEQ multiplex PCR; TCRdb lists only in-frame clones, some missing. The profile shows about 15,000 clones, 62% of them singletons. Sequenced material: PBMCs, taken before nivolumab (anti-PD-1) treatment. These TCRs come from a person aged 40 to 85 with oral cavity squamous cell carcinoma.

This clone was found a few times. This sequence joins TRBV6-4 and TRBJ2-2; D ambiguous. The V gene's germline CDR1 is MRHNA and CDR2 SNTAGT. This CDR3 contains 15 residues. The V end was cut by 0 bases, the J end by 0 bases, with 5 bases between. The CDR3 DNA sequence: TGTGCCAGCAGTGACTCGGGGACGAACACCGGGGAGCTGTTTTTT. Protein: CASSDSGTNTGELFF.

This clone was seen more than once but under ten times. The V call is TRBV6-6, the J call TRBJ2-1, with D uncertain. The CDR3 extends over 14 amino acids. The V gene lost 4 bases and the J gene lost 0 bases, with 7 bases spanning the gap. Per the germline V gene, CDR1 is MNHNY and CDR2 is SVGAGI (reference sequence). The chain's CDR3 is CASSSVSSYNEQFF. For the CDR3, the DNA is TGTGCCAGCAGTTCCGTGAGCTCCTACAATGAGCAGTTCTTC.

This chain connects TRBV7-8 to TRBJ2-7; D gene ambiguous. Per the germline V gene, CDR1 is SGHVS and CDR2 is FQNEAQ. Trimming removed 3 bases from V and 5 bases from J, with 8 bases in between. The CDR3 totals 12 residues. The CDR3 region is CASSFTGDEQYF. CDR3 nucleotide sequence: TGTGCCAGCAGCTTTACGGGCGACGAGCAGTACTTC.

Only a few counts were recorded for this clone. In DNA, the CDR3 is TGTGCCAGCAGCTTCCCGGGACTAGGCATCATCGGGGAGCTGTTTTTT. The encoded protein is CASSFPGLGIIGELFF. The rearrangement links TRBV11-2 to TRBJ2-2; TRBD2 matches at 8 bases. The CDR3 runs to 16 residues. Trimming took 3 bases from V and 7 from J; bases not matched to a gene: 10. Germline V CDR1 and CDR2: SGHAT, FQNNGV. Filled out from reference TRBV11-2 and TRBJ2-2, the complete variable domain reads EAGVAQSPRYKIIEKRQSVAFWCNPISGHATLYWYQQILGQGPKLLIQFQNNGVVDDSQLPKDRFSAERLKGVDSTLKIQPAKLEDSAVYLCASSFPGLGIIGELFFGEGSRLTVL.

CDR3 protein: CASSQEKTIDTQYF. The DNA of the CDR3 is TGCGCCAGCAGCCAAGAAAAAACAATAGATACGCAGTATTTT. V is TRBV4-1 and J is TRBJ2-3; D call uncertain. The CDR3 sequence is 14 residues long. Germline lookup yields CDR1 MGHRA and CDR2 YSYEKL. The germline V and J ends were trimmed by 0 bases and 5 bases, with 9 bases remaining between them.

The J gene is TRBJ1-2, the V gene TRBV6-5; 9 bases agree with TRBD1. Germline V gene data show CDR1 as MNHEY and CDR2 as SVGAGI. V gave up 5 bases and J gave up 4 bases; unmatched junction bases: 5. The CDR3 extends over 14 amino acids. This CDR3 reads CASSTGTGTYGYTF. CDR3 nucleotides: TGTGCCAGCAGTACCGGGACAGGGACCTATGGCTACACCTTC.

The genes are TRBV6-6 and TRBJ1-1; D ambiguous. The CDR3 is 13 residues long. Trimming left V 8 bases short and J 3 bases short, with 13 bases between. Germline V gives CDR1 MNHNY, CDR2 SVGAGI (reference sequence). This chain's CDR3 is CASFRARDTEAFF. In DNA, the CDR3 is TGTGCCAGCTTCCGGGCTAGGGACACTGAAGCTTTCTTT.

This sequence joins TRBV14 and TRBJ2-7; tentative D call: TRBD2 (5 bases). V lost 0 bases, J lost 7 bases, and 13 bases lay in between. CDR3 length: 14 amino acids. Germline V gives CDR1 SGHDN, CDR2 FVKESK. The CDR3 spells CASSQDRGIGEQYF. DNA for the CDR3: TGTGCCAGCAGCCAAGATCGAGGGATCGGGGAGCAGTACTTC.